The clone carrying this TCR beta chain was observed at least ten times. What it recognizes is unknown. The data originate from a study of CD8 T cells in ankylosing spondylitis. TCRdb analysed the 5' RACE reads with MiXCR anew, one entry per CDR3 protein. Of 250,000 to 400,000 distinct CDR3 sequences listed, around a tenth are singletons. Germline CDR1 reads SGHVS; CDR2 reads FQNEAQ. The V gene lost 2 bases and the J gene lost 4 bases, with 11 bases spanning the gap. There are 14 residues in the CDR3. Findings and caveats of the study: Disease-linked clones displayed a CD8+ phenotype and appeared relatively rarely in peripheral blood.

The TCR comes from a female donor with ankylosing spondylitis or in good health (not recorded which). What was sequenced was blood, either unsorted or a sorted T cell fraction (not recorded which). The V call is TRBV7-8, the J call TRBJ2-5; no definite D call. The CDR3 bases are TGTGCCAGCAGCTTAAATGGCGTCAGAGAGACCCAGTACTTC. Protein product: CASSLNGVRETQYF.